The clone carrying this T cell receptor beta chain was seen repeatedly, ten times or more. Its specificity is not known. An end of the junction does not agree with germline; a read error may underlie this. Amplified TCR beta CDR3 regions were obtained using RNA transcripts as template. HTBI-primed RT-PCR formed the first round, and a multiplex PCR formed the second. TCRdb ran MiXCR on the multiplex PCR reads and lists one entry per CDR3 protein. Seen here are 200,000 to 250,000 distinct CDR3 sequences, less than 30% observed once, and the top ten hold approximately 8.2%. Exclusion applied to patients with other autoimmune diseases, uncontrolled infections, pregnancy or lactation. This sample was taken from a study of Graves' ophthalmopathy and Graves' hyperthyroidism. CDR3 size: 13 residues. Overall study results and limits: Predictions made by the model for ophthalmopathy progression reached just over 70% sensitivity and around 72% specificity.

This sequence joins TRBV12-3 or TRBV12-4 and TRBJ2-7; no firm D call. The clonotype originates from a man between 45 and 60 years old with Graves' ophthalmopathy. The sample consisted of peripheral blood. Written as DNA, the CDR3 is TGTGCCAGCAGTTTATTTTCCGGCTATGATTTGGACTTC. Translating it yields CASSLFSGYDLDF.